These 2 T cell receptor beta chains were sequenced from one sample in a study of early T cells in non-severe SARS-CoV-2 infection. TCRdb itself ran the 5' RACE reads through MiXCR, one entry per CDR3 protein. Of some 34,000 distinct CDR3 sequences in the sample, approximately 10% were seen once. Material for sequencing was whole blood. The receptors were sampled from an adult who was a healthcare worker with PCR-confirmed SARS-CoV-2 infection or an uninfected control (not recorded which).

This clonotype was seen many times. The chain has TRBV20-1 and TRBJ2-1; D gene ambiguous. CDR1 and CDR2 from the germline V gene are DFQATT and SNEGSKA (reference sequence). The CDR3 is made up of 10 amino acids. Trimming removed 6 bases at V and 9 bases at J, with 9 bases between. The CDR3 DNA reads TGCAGTGCAAAGCGAGGTGAGCAGTTCTTC. Encoded protein: CSAKRGEQFF.

This clonotype showed up many times. The rearrangement joins TRBV7-9 to TRBJ2-5; D perhaps matches TRBD2 (6 bases). Deletions cut 2 bases from V and 2 bases from J, with 12 bases between. The CDR3 consists of 15 residues. The germline CDR1 and CDR2 sequences are SEHNR and FQNEAQ (reference sequence). The CDR3 region is CASSLSGLGQETQYF. CDR3 bases: TGTGCCAGCAGCTTAAGCGGGTTAGGGCAAGAGACCCAGTACTTC.